The TCR beta chain described here comes from a study of regulatory T cells in long-lasting Graves disease (dated by TCRdb to the early 2020s). About the full investigation: Antithyroid drugs had been taken for less than 3 months by newly diagnosed Graves' disease patients. Persistent Graves' disease patients were compared with newly diagnosed Graves' disease patients by peripheral blood TCR sequencing and RNA sequencing. The study was conducted in China and was registered as a clinical trial. TCR sequencing covered 13 persistent and 20 newly diagnosed Graves' disease patients, around 35 samples in total. General findings and caveats noted by the study authors: Persistent disease showed preferential use of TRBV28, TRBJ1-2 and TRBJ2-5, whereas newly diagnosed disease favored TRBV20-1 and TRBJ2-1. Persistent patients shared more public clonotypes among themselves (fewer than 3,000) than newly diagnosed patients did (over 950). The authors acknowledged the small sample size as a limitation that may reduce accuracy. Peripheral blood alone was examined, since thyroid tissue, which constituted the primary lesion, could not be accessed. Compared with newly diagnosed patients, persistent Graves' disease patients had lower TCR Shannon entropy and fewer highly expanded clones, which suggests clonal expansion. Only the TCR beta chain was sequenced and analyzed.

Preparation of the library involved multiplex PCR. The data were produced on an Illumina HiSeq 4000. iRepertoire HTBI primers and Arm-PCR amplification of CDR3 regions were used to construct TCR beta libraries. Before sequencing, the PCR products went through gel purification. As for the authors' bioinformatics: A total of 60 to 80 TRBV and 14 TRBJ segments were identified across samples and were used for gene usage analysis of CDR3 amino acid clonotypes. COPE and FqMerger were used to merge filtered high-quality paired reads into contigs. BLAST was used to align contigs to IMGT TRBV, TRBD and TRBJ reference genes, with CDR3 defined following IMGT. Any clonotype with a frequency above 0.1% was classified as a highly expanded clone. Shannon entropy served as the measure of repertoire diversity, while the Gini coefficient captured V-J evenness. Public clonotypes were defined as clonotypes shared by more than one individual. TCRdb applied fastp at Q25 and MiXCR to the public reads, then kept only in-frame beta chains. Identical CDR3 protein sequences are pooled into one entry, listed with their most common genes and DNA. The authors' filters were not applied to this entry. The sample table contains roughly 440,000 distinct CDR3 sequences; only one count was recorded for about 17% of them. In total, the top ten clones hold about 23% of the sample.

The CDR3 numbers 13 residues from cysteine through phenylalanine. This entry keeps only the CDR3 DNA: 39 bases, framed from base 1. V is reduced by 1 base and J by 6 bases, leaving a spacing of 10 bases between them. CDR1 GTSNPN and CDR2 SVGIG are derived from the germline V gene (reference sequence). The sample's time point label, in plain terms: newly diagnosed GD, antithyroid drugs for less than 3 months. For both TCR sequencing and RNA sequencing, RNA was extracted from PBMCs using TRIzol. Graves' disease was diagnosed according to American Thyroid Association guidelines. Patients were recruited from an endocrinology department in Xi'an, China. Each patient gave 7.5 to 10 milliliters of peripheral blood, collected in an EDTA anticoagulant tube. Ficoll Paque Plus density gradient separation was used to isolate PBMCs, and no further T cell sorting was performed. An Agilent 2100 Bioanalyzer and agarose gel were used to assess RNA quality, and a NanoDrop 2000 was used to measure RNA concentration.

This clonotype was seen more than once but under ten times. What this receptor recognizes is not known. No base quality values were provided; no much bigger clone lies one nucleotide off. The same data also contributed to another study, on T cells in Graves' hyperthyroidism and ophthalmopathy. As that second study puts it: Graves' hyperthyroidism was defined as stable when no progression to ophthalmopathy occurred over 18 months of follow-up. Hyperthyroidism patients were newly diagnosed, had a disease duration of under 2 months, and were aged 18 to 65 years. Patients with uncontrolled infections, other autoimmune diseases, pregnancy or lactation were excluded. Diagnoses relied on clinical symptoms, serum thyroxine and TRAb, thyroid ultrasound and orbital computed tomography. A first-round RT-PCR of the TCR CDR3 used the HTBI primer set with the Qiagen OneStep RT-PCR kit. Blood samples also contained most of the expanded thyroid clonotypes (frequency above 0.001), which suggests that blood repertoires may reflect thyroid immune responses. In cross-validation, a model built on a 13 V-J signature told ophthalmopathy apart from stable hyperthyroidism with 85% to 90% sensitivity and about 81% specificity, and in testing the same model reached 80%/75%. In validation, the model predicted progression to ophthalmopathy with roughly 70% sensitivity and approximately 72% specificity, a median of around six months before onset. A discovery cohort of roughly 96 patients, roughly 45 with Graves' ophthalmopathy and roughly 59 with stable Graves' hyperthyroidism, was used to find distinguishing TCR V-J signatures. Whether ophthalmopathy could be predicted prospectively was tested in an independent validation cohort made up of under 20 hyperthyroidism patients plus 17 patients who later progressed to ophthalmopathy. The 100 discovery patients were randomly split 7:3 into training and test sets. In addition, the study compared T-cell repertoires in thyroid tissue and in blood from roughly six Graves' hyperthyroidism patients. Following sampling, methimazole starting at 30 mg daily was given to hyperthyroidism patients, and high-dose intravenous methylprednisolone was given to ophthalmopathy patients. Libraries were constructed in a second round of multiplex PCR, after which size selection and purification were performed. Paired-end sequencing of the libraries was performed with 100 bp reads on an Illumina HiSeq2000. Raw data were processed with SOAPnuke, discarding reads with adapters, uncalled bases, mean Phred below 15, or no exact constant-primer or identifier match. COPE v1.2.5 was used to merge the high-quality paired reads, and each unique nucleotide sequence was defined as a clonotype. MiTCR v1.1 was used to align the clonotypes against IMGT TRBV, TRBD and TRBJ reference segments. Only V-J combinations with frequency above 0.0001, covering 99% to 99.2% of repertoires, were analysed. The TCS score was defined as F50 (clonal expansion) divided by E x V (chaos), with BLOSUM62-based TCRdist calculated between CDR3 peptides within each V-J. Welch's t-statistics and random forest reduced around 510 V-J features to 13, which were used in a naive Bayes classifier (R e1071). Sample size was not statistically predetermined, and investigators were not blinded to group allocation. According to the paper, TCR Vbeta CDR3 sequencing was carried out on some 140 peripheral blood samples, which came from fewer than 50 ophthalmopathy, around 74 hyperthyroidism and some 17 progressor patients.

The rearranged chain carries TRBV30 and TRBJ1-5; the D segment could be TRBD1, given 5 matching bases. The sample in question was peripheral blood mononuclear cells (PBMCs), obtained at new diagnosis, from a patient treated with antithyroid drugs. This TCR was recovered from a woman between 18 and 29 years old with Graves disease. Donor details come from another sample of the same person, matched by shared clones. The CDR3 loop reads CAWSGGYGQPQHF. The nucleotide sequence is TGTGCCTGGAGTGGGGGCTACGGTCAGCCCCAGCATTTT.